This TCR beta chain was documented in a study of T cells after posttransplantation cyclophosphamide. Comment on this clone: Its specificity is unknown.

V lost 7 bases and J lost 5, with 21 bases in between. The germline V gene has CDR1 SGHNT and CDR2 YYREEE (reference sequence). The CDR3 is 15 amino acids. The table came from immunoSEQ multiplex PCR; TCRdb's copy has only in-frame clones and leaves some out. Seen here are fewer than 45,000 clones, just under 80% observed once, and the top ten hold roughly 8.1%. Study outcomes and limitations: Later post-transplant blood repertoires were often dominated by donor CD8+ memory clones. TRB clonality was highly associated with recipient CMV seropositivity and reactivation.

Treatment was busulfan-fludarabine conditioning, a marrow graft, and cyclophosphamide on days +3 and +4. The source of this sequence is a female patient in her 40s who received an allogeneic stem cell transplant from a related donor, was CMV-positive, and had no GVHD. Some of these T cells may belong to the graft donor. The chain joins TRBV5-4 to TRBJ1-1; D gene ambiguous. Here the sequenced sample was CD4+ T cells sorted from blood, taken around 2,000 days after a stem cell transplant with posttransplant cyclophosphamide. The CDR3 DNA sequence: TGTGCCAGCTATGCAGGTTACAGAACAAATACTGAAGCTTTCTTT. Its protein is CASYAGYRTNTEAFF. The full variable domain, in which reference TRBV5-4 and TRBJ1-1 provide the parts outside the CDR3, is ETGVTQSPTHLIKTRGQQVTLRCSSQSGHNTVSWYQQALGQGPQFIFQYYREEENGRGNFPPRFSGLQFPNYSSELNVNALELDDSALYLCASYAGYRTNTEAFFGQGTRLTVV.